These 11 T cell receptor beta chains originate from one sample sequenced in a study of long-term antiretroviral therapy in people with HIV. Assay version v3.0 of immunoSEQ was used, and it was run at survey level. The assay was immunoSEQ multiplex PCR, and TCRdb's table has in-frame clones only and misses some. The repertoire holds 34,000 or so clones, with almost 85% as singletons. Sequenced material: unsorted PBMCs, taken 0.6 years after starting antiretroviral therapy. The receptors shown here come from a man between 18 and 29 years old with HIV.

This chain uses TRBV4-3 with TRBJ1-2, with D unclear. Trimming left V 0 bases short and J 1 base short, with 9 bases between. Per germline, CDR1 LGHNA and CDR2 YSLEER. The CDR3 totals 15 residues. DNA of the CDR3: TGCGCCAGCAGCCAAGAGGCACAGTTTAACTATGGCTACACCTTC. Translated: CASSQEAQFNYGYTF.

The chain joins TRBV5-1 to TRBJ2-5, with TRBD1 as a possible D gene (6 bases). CDR3 length equals 13 residues. Trimming removed 5 bases from V and 1 base from J, with 9 bases in between. From germline, CDR1 is SGHRS and CDR2 YFSETQ. CDR3 sequence reads: CASRQGGQETQYF. CDR3 DNA sequence: TGCGCCAGCAGACAGGGCGGCCAAGAGACCCAGTACTTC.

This clone turned up a few times. The chain carries TRBV28 and TRBJ2-7; TRBD2 agrees at 10 bases. V was clipped by 9 bases and J by 0 bases; unmatched bases: 8. The CDR3 is 15 amino acids. Germline V lookup: CDR1 MDHEN, CDR2 SYDVKM. For the CDR3, the DNA is TGTGCCAGTCAAGCACTAGCGGGAAGCTCCTACGAGCAGTACTTC. As protein: CASQALAGSSYEQYF. Complete variable domain (other parts from reference TRBV28 and TRBJ2-7): DVKVTQSSRYLVKRTGEKVFLECVQDMDHENMFWYRQDPGLGLRLIYFSYDVKMKEKGDIPEGYSVSREKKERFSLILESASTNQTSMYLCASQALAGSSYEQYFGPGTRLTVT.

This chain links TRBV28 with TRBJ2-7; 8 bases fit TRBD2. CDR3 size: 15 residues. Germline-derived CDR1 and CDR2 are MDHEN and SYDVKM. V shed 5 bases, J shed 4 bases, and the junction held 10 bases outside the gene matches. CDR3 region: CASSIAGLLPYEQYF. CDR3 coding DNA: TGTGCCAGCAGTATAGCGGGACTACTCCCGTACGAGCAGTACTTC.

V gene TRBV7-9 combines with J gene TRBJ1-3; D is unresolved. CDR1 is SEHNR and CDR2 is FQNEAQ in the germline V gene (reference sequence). The V end lost 1 base, the J end lost 0 bases, and 19 bases lay between the germline ends. There are 19 residues in the CDR3. DNA for the CDR3: TGTGCCAGCAGCTTAGTTAGTTGGCGGCAGTCAAGCTCTGGAAACACCATATATTTT. Encoded protein: CASSLVSWRQSSSGNTIYF.

This chain links TRBV28 with TRBJ2-2; 7 positions match TRBD1. This CDR3 spans 13 amino acids. The trim removed 5 bases at V and 6 bases at J, leaving 3 bases unmatched. CDR1 MDHEN and CDR2 SYDVKM come from the germline V gene. Here the CDR3 reads CASSLTGAGELFF. The CDR3 DNA reads as TGTGCCAGCAGTCTCACAGGGGCCGGGGAGCTGTTTTTT.

This clone was recorded only once. The gene calls are TRBV5-4 and TRBJ2-1, with 7 bases lining up with TRBD2. This CDR3 has 13 amino acids. Germline loops: CDR1 SGHNT, CDR2 YYREEE (reference sequence). Germline trimming cut 6 bases from V and 9 bases from J; bases unmatched to any gene: 9. In nucleotides, the CDR3 is TGTGCCAGCAACGGCGGACTAGTAACTGAGCAGTTCTTC. Its protein is CASNGGLVTEQFF.

The V and J genes are TRBV4-3 and TRBJ1-2; possibly TRBD1 for D (6 bases). The V end was cut by 0 bases, the J end by 8 bases, with 13 bases between. Germline V lookup: CDR1 LGHNA, CDR2 YSLEER. This CDR3 has 14 residues. The chain's CDR3 is CASSQDRDMRGYTF. CDR3 bases: TGCGCCAGCAGCCAAGATCGGGACATGCGGGGCTACACCTTC.

The chain links TRBV19 to TRBJ1-1; D remains unclear. Between the trimmed V and J ends, which lost 4 bases and 4 bases, there was a span of 19 bases. This CDR3 comprises 16 residues. Germline-derived CDR1 and CDR2 are LNHDA and SQIVND (reference sequence). CDR3 in DNA: TGTGCCAGTAGTACCCTCGGACCGTCGAGGTCCACTGAAGCTTTCTTT. Its protein is CASSTLGPSRSTEAFF.

The V and J genes are TRBV28 and TRBJ2-1; D call uncertain. This CDR3 has 15 amino acids. V lost 3 bases to trimming and J lost 0 bases, with 9 bases between them. Looked up from germline, CDR1 is MDHEN and CDR2 is SYDVKM. CDR3 residues: CASSLRPSSYNEQFF. In DNA form, the CDR3 reads TGTGCCAGCAGTTTGCGGCCTAGCTCCTACAATGAGCAGTTCTTC.

V gene TRBV6-1 combines with J gene TRBJ2-2; D perhaps matches TRBD2 (6 bases). This CDR3 has 14 residues. Germline V gene sequence: CDR1 MNHNS, CDR2 SASEGT. V lost 0 bases and J lost 6, with 8 bases in between. The CDR3 DNA reads TGTGCCAGCAGTGAAGCGTGGGGGGCCGGGGAGCTGTTTTTT. This sequence encodes CASSEAWGAGELFF.